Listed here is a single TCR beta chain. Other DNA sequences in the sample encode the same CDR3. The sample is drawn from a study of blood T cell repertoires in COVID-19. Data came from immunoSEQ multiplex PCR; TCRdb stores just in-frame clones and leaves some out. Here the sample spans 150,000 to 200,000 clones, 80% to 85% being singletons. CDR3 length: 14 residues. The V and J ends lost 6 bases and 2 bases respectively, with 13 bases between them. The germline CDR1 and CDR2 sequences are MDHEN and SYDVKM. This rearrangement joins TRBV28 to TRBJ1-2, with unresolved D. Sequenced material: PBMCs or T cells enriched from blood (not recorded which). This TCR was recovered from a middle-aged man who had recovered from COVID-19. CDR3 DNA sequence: TGTGCCAGCAGCCCCCCCCGGGTAAACTATGGCTACACCTTC. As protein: CASSPPRVNYGYTF.